This T cell receptor (beta chain) was sequenced in a study of T cell changes during pregnancy in multiple sclerosis. This CDR3 has 13 amino acids. The germline CDR1 and CDR2 sequences are MNHEY and SMNVEV (reference sequence). J gave up 9 bases and V 6 bases, and 6 bases lay outside the gene matches. The protocol was immunoSEQ multiplex PCR, while the TCRdb copy is restricted to in-frame clones and leaves out a portion. Among 45,000 or so clones listed, roughly 91% were seen once. This chain connects TRBV27 to TRBJ2-1, with TRBD2 identical over 9 bases. This sequence was found in a female donor in good health, enrolled as a control in a pregnancy study. Sequencing was performed on CD8+ T cells from peripheral blood mononuclear cells, taken after pregnancy. Written as DNA, the CDR3 is TGTGCCAGCAGCGGCGGGGGGGCCGGTGAGCAGTTCTTC. Encoded protein: CASSGGGAGEQFF.